These 30 T cell receptor beta chains share one sample of origin, sequenced in a study of blood T cell repertoires in COVID-19. Sequenced by immunoSEQ multiplex PCR; TCRdb stores in-frame clones only, minus some. The table includes about 480,000 clones, 75% to 90% detected once. Sequenced sample: peripheral blood. Every receptor here comes from a woman aged 30 to 39 with acute or convalescent COVID-19.

The chain links TRBV2 to TRBJ1-1; D is undetermined. CDR1 SNHLY and CDR2 FYNNEI come from the germline V gene. This CDR3 is built from 12 residues. V dropped 4 bases and J dropped 10 bases, with 13 bases sitting between them. For the CDR3, the DNA is TGTGCCAGCAGTGGAACGGGGTTTGGAGCTTTCTTT. Translated, it gives CASSGTGFGAFF. Supplemented by reference TRBV2 and TRBJ1-1, the full variable domain reads EPEVTQTPSHQVTQMGQEVILRCVPISNHLYFYWYRQILGQKVEFLVSFYNNEISEKSEIFDDQFSVERPDGSNFTLKIRSTKLEDSAMYFCASSGTGFGAFFGQGTRLTVV.

This clone was detected only once. V gene TRBV5-1 combines with J gene TRBJ2-1, with 12 positions matching TRBD2. In germline, CDR1 is SGHRS, CDR2 YFSETQ. The V segment lost 3 bases and the J segment 5 bases; nucleotides outside the gene matches: 3. This CDR3 comprises 15 residues. CDR3 amino acids: CASSSGLAGNNEQFF. The CDR3 nucleotides are TGCGCCAGCAGCTCAGGACTAGCGGGGAACAATGAGCAGTTCTTC.

The chain uses TRBV29-1 and TRBJ2-7; D uncertain. The CDR3 contains 11 residues. V shed 7 bases and J shed 3 bases, with 10 bases lying between them. Germline values: CDR1 SQVTM, CDR2 ANQGSEA. The CDR3 DNA sequence: TGCAGCGCCTTGACTGGCTACGAGCAGTACTTC. Translated: CSALTGYEQYF.

Here the CDR3 DNA reads TGTGCCAGCAGCTTGTTCCTAGCGGGGGGGCTTAATGAGCAGTTCTTC. It yields the protein CASSLFLAGGLNEQFF. The chain recombines TRBV5-4 with TRBJ2-1, with TRBD2 matching over 12 bases. The CDR3 runs to 16 residues. In germline, CDR1 is SGHNT, CDR2 YYREEE (reference sequence). V gave up 1 base and J gave up 7 bases; unmatched junction bases: 6.

V gene TRBV11-2 combines with J gene TRBJ1-1, with D perhaps TRBD1 (5 bases). V lost 3 bases to trimming and J lost 5 bases, with 22 bases between them. The CDR3 contains 17 residues. Germline V lookup: CDR1 SGHAT, CDR2 FQNNGV. CDR3: CASSFRGGLVFRTEAFF. The CDR3 DNA reads TGTGCCAGCAGCTTCCGGGGGGGACTAGTATTCAGGACTGAAGCTTTCTTT.

In this sample, this clone turned up once. The chain has TRBV29-1 and TRBJ2-5; 8 bases line up with TRBD1. The length of the CDR3 is 12 residues. Germline CDR1 and CDR2: SQVTM and ANQGSEA. V was clipped by 6 bases and J by 4 bases; unmatched bases: 4. The CDR3 sequence: CSVGQGLETQYF. The CDR3 DNA follows: TGCAGCGTCGGACAGGGTTTAGAGACCCAGTACTTC.

The chain is built from TRBV29-1 and TRBJ2-6; D is perhaps TRBD2 (6 bases). This CDR3 has 17 residues. The V and J ends lost 5 bases and 3 bases respectively, with 20 bases between them. Germline lookup yields CDR1 SQVTM and CDR2 ANQGSEA. As DNA, the CDR3 is TGCAGCGTTTCCTTTAGGACTATGGGAGGTGGGGCCAACGTCCTGACTTTC. Its translation is CSVSFRTMGGGANVLTF.

The gene calls are TRBV11-2 and TRBJ2-6; a weak D match, TRBD1 (5 bases). Trimming removed 2 bases from V and 0 bases from J, with 17 bases in between. The CDR3 covers 19 residues. Germline lookup yields CDR1 SGHAT and CDR2 FQNNGV. The CDR3 DNA reads TGTGCCAGCAGCTTATCGGGCAGGACATGGGACTCTGGGGCCAACGTCCTGACTTTC. Its translation: CASSLSGRTWDSGANVLTF.

This clone occurred once. This chain links TRBV4-1 with TRBJ2-1, with a possible D match to TRBD1 (6 bases). The CDR3 loop spans 15 amino acids. Per germline, CDR1 MGHRA and CDR2 YSYEKL. Trimming stripped 6 bases from V and 0 bases from J, with 12 bases between. The CDR3 coding sequence is TGCGCCAGCAGACGACAGGTCAGCTCCTACAATGAGCAGTTCTTC. Its protein is CASRRQVSSYNEQFF.

The chain links TRBV19 to TRBJ1-2; TRBD1 agrees at 9 bases. The CDR3 has 16 amino acids. Germline-derived CDR1 and CDR2 are LNHDA and SQIVND (reference sequence). J lost 4 bases, V lost 5 bases, and 11 bases had no gene match. CDR3 in amino acids: CASSESRTGVGYGYTF. In nucleotides, the CDR3 is TGTGCCAGTAGTGAAAGTAGGACAGGGGTAGGCTATGGCTACACCTTC.

The chain has TRBV30 and TRBJ2-1, with TRBD2 as a possible D gene (5 bases). The CDR3 length is 13 residues. V shed 2 bases and J shed 0 bases, with 5 bases lying between them. CDR1 and CDR2 from the germline V gene are GTSNPN and SVGIG (reference sequence). The CDR3 spells CAWSTSSYNEQFF. Written as DNA, the CDR3 is TGTGCCTGGAGTACTAGCTCCTACAATGAGCAGTTCTTC.

This clone showed up just once. V usage is TRBV10-1 and J usage is TRBJ2-3, with 7 bases that match TRBD2. After removal of 8 bases from V and 0 bases from J, the junction contained 23 bases not matched to a gene. The CDR3 covers 20 residues. CDR1 and CDR2 from the germline V gene are WNHNN and SYGVQD (reference sequence). CDR3 in amino acids: CASGEGFRDGRLVSTDTQYF. The DNA of the CDR3 is TGCGCCAGCGGGGAGGGGTTCCGGGACGGCCGATTGGTTAGCACAGATACGCAGTATTTT.

The rearrangement uses TRBV27 and TRBJ1-1; D is perhaps TRBD1 (6 bases). The V end lost 3 bases, the J end lost 8 bases, and 13 bases lay between the germline ends. The CDR3 extends over 13 amino acids. Germline loops: CDR1 MNHEY, CDR2 SMNVEV (reference sequence). The CDR3 region is CASSFGGAIEAFF. The CDR3 nucleotides read TGTGCCAGCAGTTTCGGGGGGGCGATCGAAGCTTTCTTT.

The V call is TRBV2, the J call TRBJ2-5, with 7 bases identical to TRBD1. The germline V gene encodes CDR1 SNHLY and CDR2 FYNNEI. The CDR3 sequence is 15 residues long. With V trimmed by 2 bases and J by 4 bases, 7 bases remained unmatched. The CDR3 DNA reads TGTGCCAGCAGTGAAAACAGGGGATTTGGAGAGACCCAGTACTTC. Encoded protein: CASSENRGFGETQYF.

The V call is TRBV9, the J call TRBJ2-3; D perhaps matches TRBD2 (6 bases). This CDR3 is 16 amino acids long. Germline V gene data show CDR1 as SGDLS and CDR2 as YYNGEE. V was cut by 0 bases and J by 3 bases, with 14 bases left in between. In DNA form, the CDR3 reads TGTGCCAGCAGCGTAGGCGTTGCGGGGAGAACAGATACGCAGTATTTT. Residues: CASSVGVAGRTDTQYF.

There are a few counts of this clone. CDR3 amino acids: CASSVREVSPLHF. As DNA, the CDR3 is TGTGCCAGCAGCGTAAGAGAGGTTTCCCCCCTCCACTTT. The chain links TRBV9 to TRBJ1-6; D remains ambiguous. The CDR3 is 13 residues long. The germline V gene encodes CDR1 SGDLS and CDR2 YYNGEE. With 1 base removed from V and 13 bases from J, the gap between germline ends came to 12 bases.

To note about this clone: Other DNA sequences in the same sample also yield this CDR3. The chain uses TRBV3-1 (or the pseudogene TRBV3-2) and TRBJ1-1; possibly TRBD1 for D (5 bases). Trimming removed 3 bases at V and 5 bases at J, with 10 bases between. This CDR3 region has 13 residues. Germline V gene lookup returns CDR1 LGHDT and CDR2 YNNKEL (reference sequence). CDR3 DNA sequence: TGTGCCAGCAGCCAGGGCAGGGTAACTGAAGCTTTCTTT. Its translation is CASSQGRVTEAFF.

CDR3 residues: CASSEDISTSGTDTQYF. CDR3 DNA sequence: TGCGCCAGCAGTGAAGATATTTCGACTAGCGGCACAGATACGCAGTATTTT. The V gene is TRBV10-2, the J gene TRBJ2-3, with 8 bases matching TRBD2. From germline, CDR1 is WSHSY and CDR2 SAAADI. This CDR3 contains 17 residues. V was clipped by 3 bases and J by 1 base; unmatched bases: 9.

This clone was found once. The chain carries TRBV13 and TRBJ2-3; TRBD2 matches 11 bases. V was pared by 4 bases and J by 4 bases, with 10 bases of the junction left unmatched. The CDR3 contains 17 residues. CDR1 is PRHDT and CDR2 is FYEKMQ in the germline V gene (reference sequence). CDR3: CASSYRATSGGSDTQYF. The DNA of the CDR3 is TGTGCCAGCAGCTATAGAGCAACTAGCGGGGGTTCAGATACGCAGTATTTT. The variable domain in full, completed from reference TRBV13 and TRBJ2-3, reads AAGVIQSPRHLIKEKRETATLKCYPIPRHDTVYWYQQGPGQDPQFLISFYEKMQSDKGSIPDRFSAQQFSDYHSELNMSSLELGDSALYFCASSYRATSGGSDTQYFGPGTRLTVL.

The table lists this clone with a count of one. The CDR3 loop is CASSSDRYEQYF. CDR3 coding DNA: TGTGCCAGCAGTTCCGACAGATACGAGCAGTACTTC. The chain joins TRBV6-5 to TRBJ2-7; D may be TRBD1 (5 bases). CDR1 is MNHEY, CDR2 SVGAGI, per germline. The CDR3 runs 12 residues. Trimming cost V 4 bases and J 4 bases, with 8 bases left between them.

The chain combines TRBV5-1 with TRBJ1-1, with 8 bases matching TRBD1. Germline loops: CDR1 SGHRS, CDR2 YFSETQ. J was trimmed by 0 bases and V by 2 bases; bases with no gene match: 6. CDR3 length: 16 amino acids. CDR3 region: CASSFQGAGVNTEAFF. The CDR3 DNA reads as TGCGCCAGCAGCTTCCAGGGGGCAGGGGTGAACACTGAAGCTTTCTTT.

This clone showed up just a few times. The chain carries TRBV9 and TRBJ2-1, with D possibly being TRBD1 (6 bases). This CDR3 comprises 13 residues. The V gene's germline CDR1 is SGDLS and CDR2 YYNGEE. Trimming removed 0 bases at V and 13 bases at J, with 14 bases between. CDR3 in amino acids: CASSVELDSNQFF. In DNA, the CDR3 is TGTGCCAGCAGCGTAGAGTTGGACAGCAATCAGTTCTTC.

V gene TRBV7-2 combines with J gene TRBJ2-7; weak D call: TRBD1 (5 bases). The CDR3 runs 13 residues. The germline CDR1 and CDR2 sequences are SGHTA and FQGNSA. V was shortened by 8 bases and J by 0 bases, with 11 bases between the two germline ends. In DNA form, the CDR3 reads TGTGCCAGCGCCCTCGACAGCTCCTACGAGCAGTACTTC. Its translation: CASALDSSYEQYF.

The rearrangement uses TRBV13 and TRBJ2-5; 14 positions match TRBD2. Germline trimming cut 2 bases from V and 0 bases from J; bases unmatched to any gene: 8. Per germline, CDR1 PRHDT and CDR2 FYEKMQ (reference sequence). The CDR3 extends over 19 amino acids. The DNA for the CDR3 is TGTGCCAGCAGCTTACGGACTAGCGGGGGGCCACGGTACCAAGAGACCCAGTACTTC. Translated, it gives CASSLRTSGGPRYQETQYF.

The V call is TRBV29-1, the J call TRBJ2-7, with no clear D. This CDR3 region has 10 residues. Trimming took off 7 bases at V and 5 bases at J, with 9 bases between the two ends. Germline-derived CDR1 and CDR2 are SQVTM and ANQGSEA. CDR3 DNA: TGCAGCGCTTCAGTGGACGAGCAGTACTTC. Its translation is CSASVDEQYF.

The rearrangement joins TRBV24-1 to TRBJ2-5, with D maybe TRBD1 (6 bases). V lost 4 bases, J lost 5 bases, and 10 bases lay in between. CDR1 KGHDR and CDR2 SFDVKD come from the germline V gene. The CDR3 loop spans 13 amino acids. CDR3 region: CATSEGARETQYF. The CDR3 coding sequence is TGTGCCACCAGTGAGGGGGCGCGGGAGACCCAGTACTTC.

This clone was seen repeatedly, ten times or more. The rearrangement uses TRBV3-1 (or the pseudogene TRBV3-2) and TRBJ2-1; TRBD2 agrees at 11 bases. The CDR3 is made up of 18 amino acids. The junction had 8 bases not matched to a gene; V was cut back by 4 bases and J by 0 bases. Germline lookup yields CDR1 LGHDT and CDR2 YNNKEL (reference sequence). The CDR3 DNA follows: TGTGCCAGCAGCCGTAAGACTAGCGGGGTGAGCTCCTACAATGAGCAGTTCTTC. The encoded protein is CASSRKTSGVSSYNEQFF.

V gene TRBV4-1 combines with J gene TRBJ2-3; 7 bases fit TRBD1. This CDR3 region has 16 residues. Looked up from germline, CDR1 is MGHRA and CDR2 is YSYEKL. Trimming removed 4 bases from V and 1 base from J; junction bases left unmatched: 8. This chain's CDR3 is CASSPQGSAGTDTQYF. DNA for the CDR3: TGCGCCAGCAGCCCACAGGGGAGCGCAGGCACAGATACGCAGTATTTT.

This chain links TRBV19 with TRBJ1-2; 9 bases align to TRBD1. CDR1 and CDR2 (germline): LNHDA, SQIVND (reference sequence). V lost 2 bases to trimming and J lost 3 bases; unmatched junction nucleotides: 4. The CDR3 has 15 residues. The CDR3 nucleotides are TGTGCCAGTAGTATACCGGGACAGGGTCACTATGGCTACACCTTC. This translates into CASSIPGQGHYGYTF. The full variable domain, its missing parts supplied by reference TRBV19 and TRBJ1-2, is DGGITQSPKYLFRKEGQNVTLSCEQNLNHDAMYWYRQDPGQGLRLIYYSQIVNDFQKGDIAEGYSVSREKKESFPLTVTSAQKNPTAFYLCASSIPGQGHYGYTFGSGTRLTVV.

V is TRBV18 and J is TRBJ1-4; 8 bases line up with TRBD1. CDR1 and CDR2 from the germline V gene are KGHSH and LQKENI. The trim removed 3 bases at V and 4 bases at J, leaving 4 bases unmatched. The CDR3 is 15 residues long. This CDR3 is CASSPVDRGNEKLFF. DNA for the CDR3: TGTGCCAGCTCACCCGTCGACAGGGGTAATGAAAAACTGTTTTTT.